This TCR beta chain derives from a study of regulatory T cells in long-lasting Graves disease (TCRdb year 2021). About the study as a whole: Antithyroid drugs had been taken for less than 3 months by newly diagnosed Graves' disease patients. The study was registered as a clinical trial and conducted in China. A total of roughly 35 samples were covered by TCR sequencing, comprising roughly 13 persistent and around 20 newly diagnosed Graves' disease patients. Persistent Graves' disease patients were compared with newly diagnosed Graves' disease patients by peripheral blood TCR sequencing and RNA sequencing.

From the cysteine through the phenylalanine, the CDR3 covers 12 amino acids. The CDR3 DNA has 36 bases and is translated from base 1. The germline V gene supplies CDR1 SNHLY and CDR2 FYNNEI. V is reduced by 7 bases and J by 2 bases, leaving a spacing of 9 bases between them. This clonotype was seen many times. This clone's antigen is unknown. Nothing much larger sits one base from this clone, and base qualities are not available. The study at large found these results: Persistent Graves' disease patients showed lower TCR Shannon entropy and fewer highly expanded clones than newly diagnosed patients, suggesting clonal expansion. Because the primary lesion, thyroid tissue, could not be accessed, the study looked at peripheral blood alone. Persistent disease showed preferential use of TRBV28, TRBJ1-2 and TRBJ2-5, whereas newly diagnosed disease favored TRBV20-1 and TRBJ2-1. Only the TCR beta chain was sequenced and analyzed. The authors acknowledged the small sample size as a limitation that may reduce accuracy. A larger number of public clonotypes was shared among persistent patients (around 2,700) than among newly diagnosed patients (over 850).

Libraries were constructed by multiplex PCR. Sequencing used an Illumina HiSeq 4000. To build TCR beta libraries, CDR3 regions were amplified by Arm-PCR using iRepertoire HTBI primers. Before sequencing, the PCR products went through gel purification. Per the source publication's procedure: A total of 60 to 80 TRBV and about 13 TRBJ segments were identified across samples and were used for gene usage analysis of CDR3 amino acid clonotypes. COPE and FqMerger were used to merge filtered high-quality paired reads into contigs. BLAST was used to align contigs to IMGT TRBV, TRBD and TRBJ reference genes, with CDR3 defined following IMGT. Any clonotype with a frequency above 0.1% was classified as a highly expanded clone. Shannon entropy was used to measure repertoire diversity, and the Gini coefficient was used to measure V-J evenness. A clonotype found in more than one individual was treated as public. TCRdb cleaned the public reads at Q25 with fastp, built clones with MiXCR and kept in-frame beta chains. Rows with a matching CDR3 protein are joined into one entry that keeps the most common DNA and genes. The V and J calls, along with clone size, are taken from TCRdb and not from the paper's own processing. The sample profile shows hundreds of thousands of distinct CDR3 sequences; approximately 13% of them were found once. 8% to 10% of the sample is held by the ten biggest clonotypes.

Per the publication, the time point label means: newly diagnosed GD, antithyroid drugs for less than 3 months. For both TCR sequencing and RNA sequencing, RNA was extracted from PBMCs in TRIzol. Graves' disease was diagnosed according to American Thyroid Association guidelines. Patients for the study were recruited at an endocrinology department in Xi'an, China. From each patient, approximately 10 milliliters of peripheral blood was collected into an EDTA anticoagulant tube. Ficoll Paque Plus density gradient separation was used to isolate PBMCs, and no additional T cell sorting was done. An Agilent 2100 Bioanalyzer and agarose gel were used to check RNA quality, and a NanoDrop 2000 was used to measure RNA concentration. A further study also used this sample, focusing on T cells in Graves' hyperthyroidism and ophthalmopathy. As that second study puts it: Graves' hyperthyroidism was defined as stable when no progression to ophthalmopathy occurred over 18 months of follow-up. The hyperthyroidism patients were between 18 and 65 years old and newly diagnosed, with a disease duration of less than 2 months. Patients with uncontrolled infections, other autoimmune diseases, pregnancy or lactation were excluded. Diagnoses were based on clinical symptoms, serum thyroxine and TRAb, thyroid ultrasound and orbital computed tomography. The TCR CDR3 was subjected to a first round of RT-PCR using the HTBI primer set and the Qiagen OneStep RT-PCR kit. Most expanded thyroid clonotypes (frequency above 0.001) were also detected in blood, suggesting blood repertoires may reflect thyroid immune responses. A model built on a 13 V-J signature distinguished ophthalmopathy from stable hyperthyroidism, reaching 85% to 90% sensitivity and about 81% specificity in cross-validation and 80%/75% in testing. In validation, progression to ophthalmopathy was predicted by the model with 55% to 71% sensitivity and 72% to 85% specificity, a median of 6.5 months before onset. To identify TCR V-J signatures that set the groups apart, the researchers used a discovery cohort of 100 patients, made up of fewer than 50 with Graves' ophthalmopathy and some 55 with stable Graves' hyperthyroidism. Whether ophthalmopathy could be predicted prospectively was tested in an independent validation cohort made up of roughly 19 hyperthyroidism patients plus 17 patients who later progressed to ophthalmopathy. The roughly 91 discovery patients were randomly split 7:3 into training and test sets. In addition, the study compared T-cell repertoires in thyroid tissue and in blood from five to seven Graves' hyperthyroidism patients. After sampling, hyperthyroidism patients received methimazole starting at 30 mg daily, and ophthalmopathy patients received high-dose intravenous methylprednisolone. A second multiplex PCR round built the libraries, followed by size selection and purification. Paired-end sequencing of the libraries was performed with 100 bp reads on an Illumina HiSeq2000. SOAPnuke was used to process the raw data, removing reads that contained adapters or uncalled bases, had a mean Phred below 15, or lacked an exact match to the constant primer or identifier. High-quality paired reads were merged with COPE v1.2.5, and unique nucleotide sequences were defined as clonotypes. MiTCR v1.1 was used to align the clonotypes against IMGT TRBV, TRBD and TRBJ reference segments. The analysis included only V-J combinations with a frequency above 0.0001, which together covered 99.2% of the repertoires. A TCS score was defined as the ratio between F50 (clonal expansion) and ExV (chaos), using BLOSUM62-based TCRdist between CDR3 peptides within each V-J. Welch's t-statistics and random forest reduced fewer than 600 V-J features to under 15, which were used in a naive Bayes classifier (R e1071). Sample size was not statistically predetermined, and blinding of investigators to group allocation was not performed. According to the paper, TCR Vbeta CDR3 sequencing was carried out on 120 to 150 peripheral blood samples, which came from fewer than 50 ophthalmopathy, under 85 hyperthyroidism and roughly 17 progressor patients.

The rearrangement combines TRBV2 with TRBJ2-7; the D element might be TRBD1 or TRBD2, as each aligns at 5 bases. The clonotype comes from a man under 40 with Graves disease. Donor details come from another sample of the same person, matched by shared clones. The sample was peripheral blood mononuclear cells (PBMCs), taken at new diagnosis, from a patient treated with antithyroid drugs. Here is the DNA: TGTGCCAGCACGGGGCAGCCCTACGAGCAGTACTTC. It is translated as CASTGQPYEQYF. The CDR3 plus the reference TRBV2 and TRBJ2-7 genes for the other parts give the full variable domain: EPEVTQTPSHQVTQMGQEVILRCVPISNHLYFYWYRQILGQKVEFLVSFYNNEISEKSEIFDDQFSVERPDGSNFTLKIRSTKLEDSAMYFCASTGQPYEQYFGPGTRLTVT.